This entry describes one T cell receptor beta chain. Its antigen is currently unknown. Breast cancer patients provided tissue from their axillary draining lymph nodes. Germline V gene data show CDR1 as SGHDT and CDR2 as YYEEEE. The CDR3 has 16 residues. V shed 2 bases and J shed 1 base, with 15 bases lying between them. This sample was included in a study of breast tumors, draining lymph nodes, adjacent tissues. General observations from the study: The lymph node origin of tumor T cells was framed as consistent with a hypothesis, not demonstrated. Data fit most tumor T cells coming from lymph node, expanding in tumor.

TCRdb fed the multiplex PCR reads into MiXCR, producing one record per CDR3 protein. This sample has 270,000 or so distinct CDR3 sequences, with around 30% found just once. The sequence derives from a female donor with breast cancer. Some clones in this sample may be carry-over from other donors' samples. The sample was axillary lymph node tissue. This chain connects TRBV5-6 to TRBJ2-5; D is uncertain. CDR3 in amino acids: CASSFAPIYRQETQYF. The CDR3 DNA sequence: TGTGCCAGCAGCTTCGCCCCAATTTATCGCCAAGAGACCCAGTACTTC.